The rows below give T cell receptor beta chains drawn from one sample of a study of OX40 agonist ivuxolimab in advanced cancers. Some clones are missing from TCRdb's copy, which holds only in-frame ones; the method was immunoSEQ multiplex PCR. The sample has about 91,000 clones; around 87% are singletons. The sequences come from CD4+ or CD8+ T cells sorted from blood, collected in a trial of the OX40 agonist ivuxolimab. Every receptor here comes from an adult with an advanced solid tumor such as melanoma, head and neck, liver or kidney cancer. The CDR3 runs from the conserved cysteine through the conserved F or W. The D gene is left open where the match is weak. Not every row has a clone size; where given, it reads once, few, many or a size class.

clone size: -
J gene: TRBJ2-1
D gene: -
V gene: TRBV9
CDR3 DNA: TGTGCCAGCAGCGTAGAGGACTACAATGAGCAGTTCTTC
CDR3 protein: CASSVEDYNEQFF

clone size: -
J gene: TRBJ2-1
D gene: TRBD1
V gene: TRBV6-1
CDR3 DNA: TGTGCCAGCAGCTTTAACAGGGGTAATGAGCAGTTCTTC
CDR3 protein: CASSFNRGNEQFF

clone size: few
J gene: TRBJ1-1
D gene: -
V gene: TRBV6-1
CDR3 DNA: TGTGCCACCTTATCCCGTTCCGGTTGGACTGAAGCTTTCTTT
CDR3 protein: CATLSRSGWTEAFF

clone size: -
J gene: TRBJ2-1
D gene: TRBD1
V gene: TRBV6-6
CDR3 DNA: TGTGCCAGCAGTAGACAGGGGCTGGATGAGCAGTTCTTC
CDR3 protein: CASSRQGLDEQFF

clone size: -
J gene: TRBJ1-5
D gene: -
V gene: TRBV28
CDR3 DNA: TGTGCCAGCAGTTTCCTGCAGCCGGGGGCCCAGCATTTT
CDR3 protein: CASSFLQPGAQHF

clone size: -
J gene: TRBJ2-7
D gene: -
V gene: TRBV6-5
CDR3 DNA: TGTGCCAGCAGGGCCAGCTCCTACGAGCAGTACTTC
CDR3 protein: CASRASSYEQYF

clone size: few
J gene: TRBJ1-2
D gene: -
V gene: TRBV14
CDR3 DNA: TGTGCCAGCAGCCAGGGGAGAACAGGTCCTGGCTACACCTTC
CDR3 protein: CASSQGRTGPGYTF

clone size: -
J gene: TRBJ2-5
D gene: -
V gene: TRBV6-5
CDR3 DNA: TGTGCCAGCAGTGAACTAGTTGAGACCCAGTACTTC
CDR3 protein: CASSELVETQYF

clone size: -
J gene: TRBJ2-5
D gene: TRBD2
V gene: TRBV2
CDR3 DNA: TGTGCCAGCTTCTTGGGACTAGCGGGACGAGAGACCCAGTACTTC
CDR3 protein: CASFLGLAGRETQYF

clone size: few
J gene: TRBJ2-3
D gene: TRBD1
V gene: TRBV7-4
CDR3 DNA: TGTGCCAGCAGCCCCCGACAGGGTGGAGATACGCAGTATTTT
CDR3 protein: CASSPRQGGDTQYF

clone size: -
J gene: TRBJ1-1
D gene: TRBD1
V gene: TRBV19
CDR3 DNA: TGTGCCAGTAGTTTCCGGACAGGGGTGAACACTGAAGCTTTCTTT
CDR3 protein: CASSFRTGVNTEAFF

clone size: -
J gene: TRBJ1-1
D gene: -
V gene: TRBV5-1
CDR3 DNA: TGCGCCAGCAAGGCAGACCCGAACACTGAAGCTTTCTTT
CDR3 protein: CASKADPNTEAFF

clone size: -
J gene: TRBJ2-3
D gene: -
V gene: TRBV7-2
CDR3 DNA: TGTGCCAGCAGCCCGTTAGGTCAAGCGGCAGATACGCAGTATTTT
CDR3 protein: CASSPLGQAADTQYF

clone size: -
J gene: TRBJ2-1
D gene: -
V gene: TRBV19
CDR3 DNA: TGTGCCAGTACACAAGCGGGACAGCTTTACAATGAGCAGTTCTTC
CDR3 protein: CASTQAGQLYNEQFF

clone size: -
J gene: TRBJ1-3
D gene: -
V gene: TRBV7-2
CDR3 DNA: TGTGCCTCGGGAGCAGGGGTAATAAACACCATATATTTT
CDR3 protein: CASGAGVINTIYF

clone size: -
J gene: TRBJ1-2
D gene: -
V gene: TRBV5-4
CDR3 DNA: TGTGCCAGCAGCTTGGGGACTGGCTTCTATGGCTACACCTTC
CDR3 protein: CASSLGTGFYGYTF

clone size: -
J gene: TRBJ2-7
D gene: -
V gene: TRBV5-6
CDR3 DNA: TGTGCCAGCAGCTTGTGGCAGTCTACGATCGAGCAGTACTTC
CDR3 protein: CASSLWQSTIEQYF

clone size: -
J gene: TRBJ2-5
D gene: TRBD2
V gene: TRBV7-6
CDR3 DNA: TGTGCCAGCAGCGAAATGGGACTAGCGGGACAAGAGACCCAGTACTTC
CDR3 protein: CASSEMGLAGQETQYF

clone size: -
J gene: TRBJ1-5
D gene: TRBD1
V gene: TRBV6-1
CDR3 DNA: TGTGCCAGCAGTGTATCTGGGACAGTCAATCAGCCCCAGCATTTT
CDR3 protein: CASSVSGTVNQPQHF

clone size: -
J gene: TRBJ2-1
D gene: TRBD2
V gene: TRBV7-3
CDR3 DNA: TGTGCCAGCAGCATGGGACTAGCGGGGTACAATGAGCAGTTCTTC
CDR3 protein: CASSMGLAGYNEQFF

clone size: once
J gene: TRBJ2-2
D gene: -
V gene: TRBV29-1
CDR3 DNA: TGCAGCGTTCGTGGAGGGGGAAACACCGGGGAGCTGTTTTTT
CDR3 protein: CSVRGGGNTGELFF

clone size: -
J gene: TRBJ2-7
D gene: -
V gene: TRBV5-1
CDR3 DNA: TGCGCCAGCAGCTGGGGCCGGGACTGGAGGGACGAGCAGTACTTC
CDR3 protein: CASSWGRDWRDEQYF

clone size: once
J gene: TRBJ2-2
D gene: -
V gene: TRBV27
CDR3 DNA: TGTGCCAGCAGTTCACAGGGTTTCAACACCGGGGAGCTGTTTTTT
CDR3 protein: CASSSQGFNTGELFF

clone size: -
J gene: TRBJ1-5
D gene: -
V gene: TRBV19
CDR3 DNA: TGTGCCAGTAGTATTCAACAGAACAATCAGCCCCAGCATTTT
CDR3 protein: CASSIQQNNQPQHF

clone size: -
J gene: TRBJ2-3
D gene: -
V gene: TRBV18
CDR3 DNA: TGTGCCAGCTCACCAACTCTCTCCTCAGATACGCAGTATTTT
CDR3 protein: CASSPTLSSDTQYF

clone size: -
J gene: TRBJ2-1
D gene: TRBD2
V gene: TRBV5-1
CDR3 DNA: TGCGCCAGCAGCTTGGAAACTAGCGGGCCAAACAATGAGCAGTTCTTC
CDR3 protein: CASSLETSGPNNEQFF

clone size: -
J gene: TRBJ1-5
D gene: -
V gene: TRBV28
CDR3 DNA: TGTGCCAGCAGTTCCAGTTTTACCCAGCATTTT
CDR3 protein: CASSSSFTQHF

clone size: -
J gene: TRBJ2-2
D gene: -
V gene: TRBV2
CDR3 DNA: TGTGCCAGCACCTTATCACAGGGTGCCGGGGAGCTGTTTTTT
CDR3 protein: CASTLSQGAGELFF

clone size: -
J gene: TRBJ2-5
D gene: TRBD1
V gene: TRBV4-3
CDR3 DNA: TGCGCCAGCAGCCAAGGGACAGGGCACGAGACCCAGTACTTC
CDR3 protein: CASSQGTGHETQYF

clone size: -
J gene: TRBJ1-1
D gene: TRBD1
V gene: TRBV11-3
CDR3 DNA: TGTGCCAGCAGCTCAGGGGGCGGGAACACTGAAGCTTTCTTT
CDR3 protein: CASSSGGGNTEAFF

clone size: once
J gene: TRBJ1-3
D gene: TRBD1
V gene: TRBV29-1
CDR3 DNA: TGCAGCGCTAGGACAGGGGCTGGAAACACCATATATTTT
CDR3 protein: CSARTGAGNTIYF

clone size: -
J gene: TRBJ2-1
D gene: -
V gene: TRBV28
CDR3 DNA: TGTGCCAGCAGTTTAAGTGCGGGATCCTCCTACAATGAGCAGTTCTTC
CDR3 protein: CASSLSAGSSYNEQFF

clone size: -
J gene: TRBJ2-7
D gene: TRBD2
V gene: TRBV13
CDR3 DNA: TGTGCCAGCAGCCCAGCCCGGGGACTAGCGGTAGGCTACGAGCAGTACTTC
CDR3 protein: CASSPARGLAVGYEQYF

clone size: -
J gene: TRBJ2-7
D gene: TRBD2
V gene: TRBV7-9
CDR3 DNA: TGTGCCAGCAGCTCCCAGACTAGCGGGATGGGAGAGCAGTACTTC
CDR3 protein: CASSSQTSGMGEQYF

clone size: -
J gene: TRBJ1-4
D gene: -
V gene: TRBV5-1
CDR3 DNA: TGCGCCAGCAGTGTGGGAAACATCAACGAAAAACTGTTTTTT
CDR3 protein: CASSVGNINEKLFF

clone size: -
J gene: TRBJ2-7
D gene: TRBD2
V gene: TRBV7-3
CDR3 DNA: TGTGCCAGCAGCTTTGGACTAGCGGGAGTCTACGAGCAGTACTTC
CDR3 protein: CASSFGLAGVYEQYF

clone size: -
J gene: TRBJ2-1
D gene: TRBD1
V gene: TRBV30
CDR3 DNA: TGTGCCTGGGCCGGGACAGACAATGAGCAGCTCTTC
CDR3 protein: CAWAGTDNEQLF

clone size: -
J gene: TRBJ1-3
D gene: -
V gene: TRBV28
CDR3 DNA: TGTGCCAGCAGGCCACAGGGCTACTCTGGAAACACCATATATTTT
CDR3 protein: CASRPQGYSGNTIYF

clone size: -
J gene: TRBJ2-1
D gene: TRBD2
V gene: TRBV19
CDR3 DNA: TGTGCCAGTAGTGTGGGACTAGCGGGAAATAATGAGCAGTTCTTC
CDR3 protein: CASSVGLAGNNEQFF

clone size: -
J gene: TRBJ1-4
D gene: -
V gene: TRBV30
CDR3 DNA: TGTGCCTGGAGTGTACGTGAAAAACTGTTTTTT
CDR3 protein: CAWSVREKLFF

clone size: -
J gene: TRBJ2-1
D gene: TRBD1
V gene: TRBV6-1
CDR3 DNA: TGTGCCAGCAGCCGTCAGGGACAGGGTGTGGATGAGCAGTTCTTC
CDR3 protein: CASSRQGQGVDEQFF

clone size: -
J gene: TRBJ1-1
D gene: -
V gene: TRBV7-9
CDR3 DNA: TGTGCCAGCAGCTTAGCATCTGGTTGGAACACTGAAGCTTTCTTT
CDR3 protein: CASSLASGWNTEAFF

clone size: -
J gene: TRBJ2-7
D gene: -
V gene: TRBV7-2
CDR3 DNA: TGTGCCAGCAGCTCCCTAGGTAGCGCCCTCTACGAGCAGTACTTC
CDR3 protein: CASSSLGSALYEQYF

clone size: -
J gene: TRBJ2-5
D gene: TRBD2
V gene: TRBV10-3
CDR3 DNA: TGTGCCATCAGTGAAGGAAGCAGGGCGGGAGTTCGGGGGGAGACCCAGTACTTC
CDR3 protein: CAISEGSRAGVRGETQYF

clone size: -
J gene: TRBJ2-7
D gene: TRBD2
V gene: TRBV19
CDR3 DNA: TGTGCCAGTAGTTTCTCTGGGACTAGCGGGAGCTCCTACGAGCAGTACTTC
CDR3 protein: CASSFSGTSGSSYEQYF

clone size: -
J gene: TRBJ2-1
D gene: -
V gene: TRBV10-1
CDR3 DNA: TGCGCCAGCAGCTCGGGAAAGACAGGACTTTTCGGACACAATGAGCAGTTCTTC
CDR3 protein: CASSSGKTGLFGHNEQFF

clone size: once
J gene: TRBJ1-2
D gene: TRBD1
V gene: TRBV7-6
CDR3 DNA: TGTGCCAGCAGCCTGGGACAGCAAGCTGGTGGGGGCTACACCTTC
CDR3 protein: CASSLGQQAGGGYTF

clone size: -
J gene: TRBJ2-3
D gene: TRBD2
V gene: TRBV2
CDR3 DNA: TGTGCCAGAACTAGCGGGAGGGCCACAGATACGCAGTATTTT
CDR3 protein: CARTSGRATDTQYF

clone size: once
J gene: TRBJ1-5
D gene: -
V gene: TRBV7-8
CDR3 DNA: TGTGCCAGCAGCTTAGAAGTGGTACAGCCCCAGCATTTT
CDR3 protein: CASSLEVVQPQHF

clone size: -
J gene: TRBJ1-1
D gene: -
V gene: TRBV6-6
CDR3 DNA: TGTGCCAGCAGTTCCATCGGCAGAGGCACTGAAGCTTTCTTT
CDR3 protein: CASSSIGRGTEAFF